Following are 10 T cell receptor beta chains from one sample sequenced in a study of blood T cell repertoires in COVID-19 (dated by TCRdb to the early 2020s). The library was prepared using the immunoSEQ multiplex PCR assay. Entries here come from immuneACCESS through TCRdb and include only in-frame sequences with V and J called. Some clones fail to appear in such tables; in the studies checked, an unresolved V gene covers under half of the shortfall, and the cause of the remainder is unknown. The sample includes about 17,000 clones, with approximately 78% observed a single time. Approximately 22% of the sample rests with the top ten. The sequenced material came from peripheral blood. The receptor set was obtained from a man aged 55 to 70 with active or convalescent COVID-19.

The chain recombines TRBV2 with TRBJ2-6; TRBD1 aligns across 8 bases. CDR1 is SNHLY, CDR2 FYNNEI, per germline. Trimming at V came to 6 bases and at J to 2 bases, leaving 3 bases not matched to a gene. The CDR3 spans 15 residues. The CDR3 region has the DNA TGTGCCAGCAGGACAGGGGAGACTGGGGCCAACGTCCTGACTTTC. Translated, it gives CASRTGETGANVLTF. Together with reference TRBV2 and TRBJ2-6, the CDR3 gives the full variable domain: EPEVTQTPSHQVTQMGQEVILRCVPISNHLYFYWYRQILGQKVEFLVSFYNNEISEKSEIFDDQFSVERPDGSNFTLKIRSTKLEDSAMYFCASRTGETGANVLTFGAGSRLTVL.

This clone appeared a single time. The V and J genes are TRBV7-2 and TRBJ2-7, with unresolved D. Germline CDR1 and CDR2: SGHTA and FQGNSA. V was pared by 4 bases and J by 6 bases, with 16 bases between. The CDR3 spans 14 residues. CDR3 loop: CASSSAGGRGEQYF. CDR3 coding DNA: TGTGCCAGCAGCTCCGCCGGTGGTCGCGGCGAGCAGTACTTC. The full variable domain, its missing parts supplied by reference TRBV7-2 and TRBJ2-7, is GAGVSQSPSNKVTEKGKDVELRCDPISGHTALYWYRQSLGQGLEFLIYFQGNSAPDKSGLPSDRFSAERTGGSVSTLTIQRTQQEDSAVYLCASSSAGGRGEQYFGPGTRLTVT.

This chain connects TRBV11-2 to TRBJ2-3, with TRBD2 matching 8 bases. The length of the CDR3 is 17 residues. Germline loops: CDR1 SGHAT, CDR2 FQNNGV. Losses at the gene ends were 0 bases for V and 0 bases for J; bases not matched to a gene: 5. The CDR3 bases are TGTGCCAGCAGCTTAGACGGGAGGGCCGGTAGCACAGATACGCAGTATTTT. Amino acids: CASSLDGRAGSTDTQYF.

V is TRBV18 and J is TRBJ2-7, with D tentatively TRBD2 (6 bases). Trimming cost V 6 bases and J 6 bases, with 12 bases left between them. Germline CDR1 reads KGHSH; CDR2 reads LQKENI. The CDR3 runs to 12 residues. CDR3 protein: CASSGAGIEQYF. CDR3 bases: TGTGCCAGCTCCGGCGCGGGGATCGAGCAGTACTTC. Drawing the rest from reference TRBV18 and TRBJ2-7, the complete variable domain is NAGVMQNPRHLVRRRGQEARLRCSPMKGHSHVYWYRQLPEEGLKFMVYLQKENIIDESGMPKERFSAEFPKEGPSILRIQQVVRGDSAAYFCASSGAGIEQYFGPGTRLTVT.

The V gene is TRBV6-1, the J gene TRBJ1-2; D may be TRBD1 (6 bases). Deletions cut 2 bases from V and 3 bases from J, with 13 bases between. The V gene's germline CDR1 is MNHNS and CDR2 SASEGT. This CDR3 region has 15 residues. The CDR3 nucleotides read TGTGCCAGCAGTGAACACGAGGGACAAGACTATGGCTACACCTTC. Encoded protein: CASSEHEGQDYGYTF.

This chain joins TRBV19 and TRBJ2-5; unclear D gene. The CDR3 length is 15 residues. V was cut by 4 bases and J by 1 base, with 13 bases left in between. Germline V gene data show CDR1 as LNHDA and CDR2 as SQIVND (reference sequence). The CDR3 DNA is TGTGCCAGTAGTAGATTCACCTACGGCCAAGAGACCCAGTACTTC. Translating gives CASSRFTYGQETQYF.

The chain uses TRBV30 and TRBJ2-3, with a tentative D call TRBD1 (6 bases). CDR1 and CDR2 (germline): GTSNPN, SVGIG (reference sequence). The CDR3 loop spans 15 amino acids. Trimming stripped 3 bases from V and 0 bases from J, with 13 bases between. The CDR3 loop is CAWRPGHHSTDTQYF. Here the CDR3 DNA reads TGTGCCTGGAGACCGGGACACCATAGCACAGATACGCAGTATTTT.

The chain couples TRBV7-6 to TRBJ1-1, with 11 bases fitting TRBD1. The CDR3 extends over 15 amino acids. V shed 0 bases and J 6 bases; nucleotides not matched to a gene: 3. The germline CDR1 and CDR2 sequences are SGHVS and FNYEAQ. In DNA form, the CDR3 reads TGTGCCAGCAGCTTAGCGGACAGGGGGCAGGCTGAAGCTTTCTTT. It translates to CASSLADRGQAEAFF.

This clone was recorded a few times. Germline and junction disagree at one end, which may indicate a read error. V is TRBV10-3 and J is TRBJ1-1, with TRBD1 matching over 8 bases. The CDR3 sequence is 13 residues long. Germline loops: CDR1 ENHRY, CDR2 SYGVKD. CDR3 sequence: CASSETGVTEAFF. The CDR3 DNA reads TGTGCCAGCAGTGAGACAGGGGTCACTGAAGCTTTCTTT.

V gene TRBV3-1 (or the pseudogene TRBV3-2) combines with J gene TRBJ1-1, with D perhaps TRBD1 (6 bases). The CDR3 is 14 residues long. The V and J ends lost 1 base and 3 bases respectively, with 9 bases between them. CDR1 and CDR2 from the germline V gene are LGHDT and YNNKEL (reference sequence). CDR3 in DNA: TGTGCCAGCAGCCAAGGACAGGTTGACACTGAAGCTTTCTTT. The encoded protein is CASSQGQVDTEAFF.